This TCR beta chain was captured by sequencing in a study of T cells in Graves' hyperthyroidism and ophthalmopathy. Patients showing uncontrolled infection, other autoimmune disease, pregnancy or lactation were ineligible. The study's findings and limits: Ophthalmopathy was identified by the model a median about 6.8 months ahead of onset.

What was amplified from RNA transcripts were TCR beta CDR3 regions. Researchers ran a first-round RT-PCR on the TCR CDR3 using the HTBI primer set. MiXCR, applied by TCRdb to the multiplex PCR reads, yields one record per CDR3 protein. The sample lists about 560,000 distinct CDR3 sequences; roughly 46% were seen once. About this clonotype itself: Antigen specificity is unknown.

V lost 4 bases, J lost 0 bases, and 4 bases lay in between. This CDR3 has 14 residues. Per the germline V gene, CDR1 is ENHRY and CDR2 is SYGVKD. The sequenced sample was peripheral blood or thyroid tissue (not recorded which). This TCR was sampled from a woman between 18 and 29 years old with Graves' hyperthyroidism. The gene calls are TRBV10-3 and TRBJ2-6; no definite D call. This chain's CDR3 is CAISVGSGANVLTF. The CDR3 DNA reads TGTGCCATCAGTGTAGGCTCTGGGGCCAACGTCCTGACTTTC.